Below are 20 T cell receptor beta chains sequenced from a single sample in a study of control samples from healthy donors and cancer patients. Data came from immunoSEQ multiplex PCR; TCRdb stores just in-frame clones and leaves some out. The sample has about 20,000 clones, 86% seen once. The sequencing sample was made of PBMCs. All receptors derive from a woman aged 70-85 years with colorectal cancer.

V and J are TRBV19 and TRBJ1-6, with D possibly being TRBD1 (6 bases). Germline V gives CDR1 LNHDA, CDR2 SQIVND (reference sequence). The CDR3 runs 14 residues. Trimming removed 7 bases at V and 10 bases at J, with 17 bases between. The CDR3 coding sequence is TGTGCCAGTACGACGGCTGGGGGCGGGTCACCCCTCCACTTT. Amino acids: CASTTAGGGSPLHF.

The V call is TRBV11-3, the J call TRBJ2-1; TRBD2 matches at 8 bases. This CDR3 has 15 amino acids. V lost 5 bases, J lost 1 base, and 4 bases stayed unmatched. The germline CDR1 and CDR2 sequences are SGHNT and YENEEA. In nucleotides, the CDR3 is TGTGCCAGCAGCCTTATAGCGGGATCCTACAATGAGCAGTTCTTC. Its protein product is CASSLIAGSYNEQFF. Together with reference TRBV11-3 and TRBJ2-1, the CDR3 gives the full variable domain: EAGVVQSPRYKIIEKKQPVAFWCNPISGHNTLYWYLQNLGQGPELLIRYENEEAVDDSQLPKDRFSAERLKGVDSTLKIQPAELGDSAVYLCASSLIAGSYNEQFFGPGTRLTVL.

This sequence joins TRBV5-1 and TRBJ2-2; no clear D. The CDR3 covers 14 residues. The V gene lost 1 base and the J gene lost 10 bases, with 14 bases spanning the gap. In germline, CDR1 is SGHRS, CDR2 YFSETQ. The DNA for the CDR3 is TGCGCCAGCAGCTTGAGGGCCGACCTTAAGGAGCTGTTTTTT. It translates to CASSLRADLKELFF.

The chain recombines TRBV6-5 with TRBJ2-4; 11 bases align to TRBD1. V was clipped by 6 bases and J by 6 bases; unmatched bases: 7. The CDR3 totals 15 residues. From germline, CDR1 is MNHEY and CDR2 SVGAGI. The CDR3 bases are TGTGCCAGCAGCCGGGACAGGGGGATCGGAAACATTCAGTACTTC. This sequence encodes CASSRDRGIGNIQYF.

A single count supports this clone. CDR3 protein: CASTQRGTGELFF. Here the CDR3 DNA reads TGCGCCAGCACCCAGCGGGGTACCGGGGAGCTGTTTTTT. The chain couples TRBV5-1 to TRBJ2-2, with 7 bases matching TRBD2. The CDR3 spans 13 residues. Germline CDR1 SGHRS, CDR2 YFSETQ. V was clipped by 6 bases and J by 5 bases; unmatched bases: 4.

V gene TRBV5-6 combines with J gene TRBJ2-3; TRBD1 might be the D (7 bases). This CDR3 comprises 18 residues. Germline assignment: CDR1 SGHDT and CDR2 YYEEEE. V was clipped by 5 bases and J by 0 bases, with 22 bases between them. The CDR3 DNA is TGTGCCAGCAGTTCCGGGGATGACAGGGCGGGGAGCACAGATACGCAGTATTTT. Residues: CASSSGDDRAGSTDTQYF.

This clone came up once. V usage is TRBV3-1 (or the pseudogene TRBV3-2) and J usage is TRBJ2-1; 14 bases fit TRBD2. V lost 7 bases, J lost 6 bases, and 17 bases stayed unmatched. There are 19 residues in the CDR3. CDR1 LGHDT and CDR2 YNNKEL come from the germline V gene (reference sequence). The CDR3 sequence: CASTGQADGLAGGLNEQFF. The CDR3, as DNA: TGTGCCAGCACCGGACAGGCCGACGGACTAGCGGGAGGCCTCAATGAGCAGTTCTTC.

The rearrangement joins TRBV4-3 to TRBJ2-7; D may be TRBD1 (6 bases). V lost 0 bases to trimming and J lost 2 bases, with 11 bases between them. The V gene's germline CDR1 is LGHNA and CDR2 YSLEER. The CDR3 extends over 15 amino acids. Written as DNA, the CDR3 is TGCGCCAGCAGCCAAGATGTGAACAGGGCCTACGAGCAGTACTTC. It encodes CASSQDVNRAYEQYF.

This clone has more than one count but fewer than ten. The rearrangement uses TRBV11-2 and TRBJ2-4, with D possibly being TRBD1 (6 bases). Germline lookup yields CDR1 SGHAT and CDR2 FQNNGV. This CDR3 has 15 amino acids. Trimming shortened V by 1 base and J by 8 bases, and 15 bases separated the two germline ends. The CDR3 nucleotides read TGTGCCAGCAGCTTAGCCGTTACAGGGAAGGACATTCAGTACTTC. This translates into CASSLAVTGKDIQYF.

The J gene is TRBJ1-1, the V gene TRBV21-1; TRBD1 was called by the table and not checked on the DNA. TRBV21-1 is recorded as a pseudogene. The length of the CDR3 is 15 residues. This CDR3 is CASSKAGIQNTEAFF. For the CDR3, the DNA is TGTGCCAGCAGCAAAGCGGGCATCCAGAACACTGAAGCTTTCTTT.

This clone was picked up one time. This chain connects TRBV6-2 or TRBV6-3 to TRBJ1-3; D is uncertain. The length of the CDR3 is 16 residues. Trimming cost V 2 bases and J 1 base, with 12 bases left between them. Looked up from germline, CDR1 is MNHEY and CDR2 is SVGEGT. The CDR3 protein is CASSYADETSGNTIYF. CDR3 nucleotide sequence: TGTGCCAGCAGTTACGCCGACGAAACTTCTGGAAACACCATATATTTT.

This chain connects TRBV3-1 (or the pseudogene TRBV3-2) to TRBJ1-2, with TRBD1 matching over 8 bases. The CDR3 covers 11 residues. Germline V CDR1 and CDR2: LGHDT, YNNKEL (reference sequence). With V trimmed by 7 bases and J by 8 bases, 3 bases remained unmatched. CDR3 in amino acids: CASTDREGYTF. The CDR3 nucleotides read TGTGCCAGCACGGACAGGGAGGGCTACACCTTC.

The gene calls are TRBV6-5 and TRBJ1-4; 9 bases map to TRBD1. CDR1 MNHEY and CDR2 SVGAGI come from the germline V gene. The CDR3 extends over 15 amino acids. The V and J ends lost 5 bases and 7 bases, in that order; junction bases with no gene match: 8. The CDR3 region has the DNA TGTGCCAGCAGTATTGGACAGGGGTTTAGTGAAAAACTGTTTTTT. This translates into CASSIGQGFSEKLFF.

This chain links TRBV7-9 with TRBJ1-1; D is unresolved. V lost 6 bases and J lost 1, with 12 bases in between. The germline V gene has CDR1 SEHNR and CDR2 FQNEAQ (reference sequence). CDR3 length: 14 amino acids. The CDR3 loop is CASSWHSENTEAFF. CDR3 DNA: TGTGCCAGCAGTTGGCACTCGGAGAACACTGAAGCTTTCTTT. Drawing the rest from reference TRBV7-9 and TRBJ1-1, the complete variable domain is DTGVSQNPRHKITKRGQNVTFRCDPISEHNRLYWYRQTLGQGPEFLTYFQNEAQLEKSRLLSDRFSAERPKGSFSTLEIQRTEQGDSAMYLCASSWHSENTEAFFGQGTRLTVV.

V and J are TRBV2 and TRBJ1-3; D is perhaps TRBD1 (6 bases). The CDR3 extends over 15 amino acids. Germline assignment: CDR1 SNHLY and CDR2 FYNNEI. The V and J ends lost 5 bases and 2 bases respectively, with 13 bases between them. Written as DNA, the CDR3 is TGTGCCAGCAGTCCAAGGGGGATGGCTGGAAACACCATATATTTT. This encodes CASSPRGMAGNTIYF.

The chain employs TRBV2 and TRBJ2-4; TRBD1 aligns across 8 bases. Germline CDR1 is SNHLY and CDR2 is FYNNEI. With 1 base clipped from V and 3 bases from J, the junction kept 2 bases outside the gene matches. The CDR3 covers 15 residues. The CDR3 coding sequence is TGTGCCAGCAGTGAAGTAGGACAGGGCAAAAACATTCAGTACTTC. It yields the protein CASSEVGQGKNIQYF. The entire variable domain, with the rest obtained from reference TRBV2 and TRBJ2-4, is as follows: EPEVTQTPSHQVTQMGQEVILRCVPISNHLYFYWYRQILGQKVEFLVSFYNNEISEKSEIFDDQFSVERPDGSNFTLKIRSTKLEDSAMYFCASSEVGQGKNIQYFGAGTRLSVL.

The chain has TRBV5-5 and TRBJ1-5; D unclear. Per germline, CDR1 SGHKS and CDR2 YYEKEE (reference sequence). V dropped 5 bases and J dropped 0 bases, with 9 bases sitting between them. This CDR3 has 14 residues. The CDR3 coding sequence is TGTGCCAGCAGTTCCACTTATAGCAATCAGCCCCAGCATTTT. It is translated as CASSSTYSNQPQHF. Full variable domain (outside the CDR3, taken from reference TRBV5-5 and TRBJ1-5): DAGVTQSPTHLIKTRGQQVTLRCSPISGHKSVSWYQQVLGQGPQFIFQYYEKEERGRGNFPDRFSARQFPNYSSELNVNALLLGDSALYLCASSSTYSNQPQHFGDGTRLSIL.

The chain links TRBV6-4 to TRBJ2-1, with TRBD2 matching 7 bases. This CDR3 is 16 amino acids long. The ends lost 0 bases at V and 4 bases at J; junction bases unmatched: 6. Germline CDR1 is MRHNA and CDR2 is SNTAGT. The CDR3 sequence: CASSDSPSGEYNEQFF. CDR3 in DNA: TGTGCCAGCAGTGACTCGCCCAGCGGGGAGTACAATGAGCAGTTCTTC.

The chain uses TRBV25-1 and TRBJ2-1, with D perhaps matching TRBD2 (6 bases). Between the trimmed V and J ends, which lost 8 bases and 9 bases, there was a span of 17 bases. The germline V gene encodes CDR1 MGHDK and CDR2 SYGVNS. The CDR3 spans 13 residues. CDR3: CASARGLAGEQFF. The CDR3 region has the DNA TGTGCCAGCGCCCGGGGGTTGGCGGGTGAGCAGTTCTTC.

The CDR3 DNA follows: TGTGCCAGCAGTCGACAGAGCTCCTACAATGAGCAGTTCTTC. Encoded protein: CASSRQSSYNEQFF. The rearrangement links TRBV6-5 to TRBJ2-1; tentatively, D is TRBD1 (5 bases). This CDR3 spans 14 amino acids. V lost 5 bases and J lost 0, with 8 bases in between. Germline V CDR1 and CDR2: MNHEY, SVGAGI.